This T cell receptor beta chain was captured by sequencing in a study of early T cells in non-severe SARS-CoV-2 infection. One entry per CDR3 protein results from TCRdb running MiXCR on the 5' RACE reads. Among some 81,000 distinct CDR3 sequences listed, 8.5% to 10% were seen once. Per the germline V gene, CDR1 is MNHEY and CDR2 is SMNVEV (reference sequence). The CDR3 is made up of 15 amino acids. V gave up 4 bases and J gave up 1 base; unmatched junction bases: 4. The table lists this clonotype with many counts. This TCR derives from an adult who was a healthcare worker with PCR-confirmed SARS-CoV-2 infection or an uninfected control (not recorded which). Material: whole blood. The genes are TRBV27 and TRBJ2-5; TRBD2 agrees at 9 bases. The CDR3 DNA sequence: TGTGCCAGCAGTTCAAGCGGGAGGTTCCAAGAGACCCAGTACTTC. Amino acid sequence: CASSSSGRFQETQYF.